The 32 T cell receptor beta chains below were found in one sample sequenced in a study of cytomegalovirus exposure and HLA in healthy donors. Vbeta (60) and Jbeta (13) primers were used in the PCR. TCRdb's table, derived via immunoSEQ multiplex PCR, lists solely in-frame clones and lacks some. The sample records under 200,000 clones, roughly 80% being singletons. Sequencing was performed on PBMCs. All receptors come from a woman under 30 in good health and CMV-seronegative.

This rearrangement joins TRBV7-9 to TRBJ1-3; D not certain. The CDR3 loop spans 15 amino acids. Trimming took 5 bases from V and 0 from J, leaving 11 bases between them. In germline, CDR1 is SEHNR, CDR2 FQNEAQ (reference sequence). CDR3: CASSPPNSSGNTIYF. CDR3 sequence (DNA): TGTGCCAGCAGCCCTCCCAACAGCTCTGGAAACACCATATATTTT.

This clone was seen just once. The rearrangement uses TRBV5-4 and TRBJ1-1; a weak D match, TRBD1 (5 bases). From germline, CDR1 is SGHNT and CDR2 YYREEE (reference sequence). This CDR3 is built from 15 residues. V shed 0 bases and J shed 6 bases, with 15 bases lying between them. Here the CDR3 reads CASSLGMRGDAEAFF. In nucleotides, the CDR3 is TGTGCCAGCAGCTTGGGGATGCGGGGGGACGCTGAAGCTTTCTTT.

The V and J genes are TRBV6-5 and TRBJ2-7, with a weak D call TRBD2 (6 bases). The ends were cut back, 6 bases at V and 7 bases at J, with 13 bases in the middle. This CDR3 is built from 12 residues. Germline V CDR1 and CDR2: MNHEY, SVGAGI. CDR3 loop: CASSRGSGEQYF. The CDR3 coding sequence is TGTGCCAGCAGCCGGGGAAGCGGGGAGCAGTACTTC.

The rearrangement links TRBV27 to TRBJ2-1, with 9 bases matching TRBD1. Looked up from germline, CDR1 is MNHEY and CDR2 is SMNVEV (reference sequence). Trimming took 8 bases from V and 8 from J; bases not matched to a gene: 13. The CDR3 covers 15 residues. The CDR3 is CASALTGGVVDEQFF. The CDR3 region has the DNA TGTGCCAGCGCATTGACAGGGGGGGTGGTAGATGAGCAGTTCTTC.

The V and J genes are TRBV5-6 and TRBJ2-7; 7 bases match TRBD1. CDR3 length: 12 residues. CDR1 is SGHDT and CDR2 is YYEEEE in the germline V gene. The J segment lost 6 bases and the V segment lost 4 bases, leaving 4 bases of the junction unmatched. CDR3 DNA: TGTGCCAGCAGCATCTACAGGGGCGAGCAGTACTTC. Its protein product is CASSIYRGEQYF.

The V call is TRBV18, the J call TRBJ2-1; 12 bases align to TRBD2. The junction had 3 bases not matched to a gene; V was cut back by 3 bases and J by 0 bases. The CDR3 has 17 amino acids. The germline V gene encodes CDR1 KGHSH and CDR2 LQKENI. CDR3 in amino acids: CASSPLTSGSSYNEQFF. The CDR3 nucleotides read TGTGCCAGCTCACCCCTGACTAGCGGGAGCTCCTACAATGAGCAGTTCTTC.

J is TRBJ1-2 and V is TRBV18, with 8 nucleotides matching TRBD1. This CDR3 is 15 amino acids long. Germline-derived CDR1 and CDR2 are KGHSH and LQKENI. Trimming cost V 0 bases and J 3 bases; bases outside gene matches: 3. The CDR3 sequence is CASSPPSGGDYGYTF. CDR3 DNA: TGTGCCAGCTCACCACCGTCAGGGGGCGACTATGGCTACACCTTC.

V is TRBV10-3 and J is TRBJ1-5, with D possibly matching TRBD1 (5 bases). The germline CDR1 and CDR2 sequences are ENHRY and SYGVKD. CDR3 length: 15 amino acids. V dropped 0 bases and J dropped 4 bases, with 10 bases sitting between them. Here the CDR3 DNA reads TGTGCCATCAGTGAGTCCCGACAGCCGAATCAGCCCCAGCATTTT. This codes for CAISESRQPNQPQHF.

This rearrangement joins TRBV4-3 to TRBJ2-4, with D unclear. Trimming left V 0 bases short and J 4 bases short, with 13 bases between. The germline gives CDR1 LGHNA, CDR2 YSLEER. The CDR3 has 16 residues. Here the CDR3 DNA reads TGCGCCAGCAGCCAAGATTTCTCCCAGATGAAAAACATTCAGTACTTC. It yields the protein CASSQDFSQMKNIQYF.

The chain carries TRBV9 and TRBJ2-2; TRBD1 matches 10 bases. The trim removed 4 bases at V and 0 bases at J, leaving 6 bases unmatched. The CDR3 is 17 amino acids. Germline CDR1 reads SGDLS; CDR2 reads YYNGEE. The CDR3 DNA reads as TGTGCCAGCAGCTTCCGACAGGGGGCGCCGAACACCGGGGAGCTGTTTTTT. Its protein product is CASSFRQGAPNTGELFF.

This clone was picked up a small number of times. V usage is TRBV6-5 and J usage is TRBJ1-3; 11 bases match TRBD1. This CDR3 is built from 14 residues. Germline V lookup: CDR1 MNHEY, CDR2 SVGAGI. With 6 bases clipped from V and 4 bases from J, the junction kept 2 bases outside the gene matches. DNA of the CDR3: TGTGCCAGCAGGGGACAGGGGGTCGGAAACACCATATATTTT. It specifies CASRGQGVGNTIYF.

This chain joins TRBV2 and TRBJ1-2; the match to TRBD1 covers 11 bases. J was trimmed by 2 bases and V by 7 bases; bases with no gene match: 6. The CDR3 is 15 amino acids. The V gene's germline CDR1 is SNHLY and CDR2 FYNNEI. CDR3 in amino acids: CASIRDRGRNYGYTF. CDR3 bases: TGTGCCAGCATCCGGGACAGGGGGAGAAACTATGGCTACACCTTC.

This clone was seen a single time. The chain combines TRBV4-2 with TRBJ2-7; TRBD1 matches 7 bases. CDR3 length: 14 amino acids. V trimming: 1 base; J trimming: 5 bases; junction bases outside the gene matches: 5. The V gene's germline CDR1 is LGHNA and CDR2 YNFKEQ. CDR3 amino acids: CASSQGQGTHEQYF. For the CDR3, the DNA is TGTGCCAGCAGCCAAGGACAGGGTACTCACGAGCAGTACTTC.

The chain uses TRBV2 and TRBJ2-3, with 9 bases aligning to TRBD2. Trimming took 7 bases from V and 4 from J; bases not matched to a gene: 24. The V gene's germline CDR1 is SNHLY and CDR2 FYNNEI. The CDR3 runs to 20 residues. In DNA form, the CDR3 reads TGTGCCAGCAAAACCCGGCGCGGACTCTTAGCGGGAGAAGATCCAGATACGCAGTATTTT. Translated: CASKTRRGLLAGEDPDTQYF. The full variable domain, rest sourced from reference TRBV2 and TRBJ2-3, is EPEVTQTPSHQVTQMGQEVILRCVPISNHLYFYWYRQILGQKVEFLVSFYNNEISEKSEIFDDQFSVERPDGSNFTLKIRSTKLEDSAMYFCASKTRRGLLAGEDPDTQYFGPGTRLTVL.

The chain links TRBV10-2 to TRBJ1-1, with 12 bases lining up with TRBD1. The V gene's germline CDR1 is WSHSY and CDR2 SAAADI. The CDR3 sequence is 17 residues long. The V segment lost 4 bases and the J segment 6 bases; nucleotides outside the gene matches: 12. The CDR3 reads CASSAGGTGGAKAEAFF. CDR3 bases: TGCGCCAGCAGTGCGGGAGGGACAGGGGGCGCGAAGGCTGAAGCTTTCTTT.

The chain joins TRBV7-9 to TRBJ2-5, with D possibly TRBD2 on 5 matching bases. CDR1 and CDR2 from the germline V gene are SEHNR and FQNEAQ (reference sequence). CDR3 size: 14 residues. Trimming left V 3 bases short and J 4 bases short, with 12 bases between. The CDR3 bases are TGTGCCAGCAGCTTCGTACTTGCGGGAGAGACCCAGTACTTC. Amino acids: CASSFVLAGETQYF.

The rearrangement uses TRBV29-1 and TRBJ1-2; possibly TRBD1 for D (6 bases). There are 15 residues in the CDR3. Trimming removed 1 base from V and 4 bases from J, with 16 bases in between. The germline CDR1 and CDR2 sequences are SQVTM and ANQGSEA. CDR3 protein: CSVEGLQGTIYGYTF. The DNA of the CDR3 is TGCAGCGTTGAAGGTCTCCAGGGGACCATCTATGGCTACACCTTC.

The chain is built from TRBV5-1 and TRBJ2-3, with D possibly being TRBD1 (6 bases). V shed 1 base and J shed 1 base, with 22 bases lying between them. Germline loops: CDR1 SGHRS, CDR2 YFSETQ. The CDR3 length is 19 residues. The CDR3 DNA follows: TGCGCCAGCAGCTTGTCTGGATTAAAAACAGGGATTCGCACAGATACGCAGTATTTT. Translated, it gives CASSLSGLKTGIRTDTQYF.

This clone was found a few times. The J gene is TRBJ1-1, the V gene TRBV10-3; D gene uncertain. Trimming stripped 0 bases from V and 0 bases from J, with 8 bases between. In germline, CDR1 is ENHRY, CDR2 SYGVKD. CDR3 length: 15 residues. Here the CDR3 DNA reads TGTGCCATCAGTGAGTCGGCGGATTTGAACACTGAAGCTTTCTTT. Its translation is CAISESADLNTEAFF.

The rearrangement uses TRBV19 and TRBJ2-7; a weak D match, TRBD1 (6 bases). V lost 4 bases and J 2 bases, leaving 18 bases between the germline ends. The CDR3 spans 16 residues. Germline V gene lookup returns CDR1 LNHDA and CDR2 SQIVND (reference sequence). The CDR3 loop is CASSTGTTLGAYEQYF. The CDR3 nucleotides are TGTGCCAGTAGTACCGGGACAACGTTAGGCGCCTACGAGCAGTACTTC.

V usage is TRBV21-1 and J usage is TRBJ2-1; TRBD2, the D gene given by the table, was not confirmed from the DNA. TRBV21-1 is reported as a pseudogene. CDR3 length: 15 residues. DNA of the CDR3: TGTGCCAGCAGCGCCCCCTCGACTAGTGACAATGAGCAGTTCTTC. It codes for CASSAPSTSDNEQFF.

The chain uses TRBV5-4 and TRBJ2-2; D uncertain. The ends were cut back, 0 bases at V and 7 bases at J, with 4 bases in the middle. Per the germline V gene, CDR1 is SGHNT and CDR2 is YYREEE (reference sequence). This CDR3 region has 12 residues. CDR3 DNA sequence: TGTGCCAGCAGCTTGGGAGTCGGGGAGCTGTTTTTT. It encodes CASSLGVGELFF.

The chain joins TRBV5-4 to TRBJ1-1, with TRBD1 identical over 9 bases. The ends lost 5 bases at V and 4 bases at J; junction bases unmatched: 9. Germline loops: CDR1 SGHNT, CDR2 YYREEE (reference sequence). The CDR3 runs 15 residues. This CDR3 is CASRAGTGWSTEAFF. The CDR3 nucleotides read TGTGCCAGCAGGGCAGGGACAGGGTGGTCCACTGAAGCTTTCTTT.

CDR3 bases: TGTGCCAGCAGCACAGCTCCCGGGAACTCGAATGAGCAGTTCTTC. Protein sequence: CASSTAPGNSNEQFF. The chain recombines TRBV7-2 with TRBJ2-1, with a weak D call TRBD2 (5 bases). The V end was cut by 5 bases, the J end by 7 bases, with 18 bases between. CDR3 length: 15 residues. CDR1 SGHTA and CDR2 FQGNSA come from the germline V gene.

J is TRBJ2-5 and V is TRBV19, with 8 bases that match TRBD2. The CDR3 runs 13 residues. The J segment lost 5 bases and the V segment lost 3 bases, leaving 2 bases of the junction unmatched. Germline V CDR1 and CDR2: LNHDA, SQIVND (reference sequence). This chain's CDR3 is CASSIPGGETQYF. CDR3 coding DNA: TGTGCCAGTAGTATTCCGGGGGGGGAGACCCAGTACTTC. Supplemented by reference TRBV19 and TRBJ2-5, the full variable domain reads DGGITQSPKYLFRKEGQNVTLSCEQNLNHDAMYWYRQDPGQGLRLIYYSQIVNDFQKGDIAEGYSVSREKKESFPLTVTSAQKNPTAFYLCASSIPGGETQYFGPGTRLLVL.

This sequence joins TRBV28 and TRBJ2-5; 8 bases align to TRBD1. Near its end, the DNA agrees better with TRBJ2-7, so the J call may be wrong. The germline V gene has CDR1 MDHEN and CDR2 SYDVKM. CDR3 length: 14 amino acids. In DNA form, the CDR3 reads TGTGCCAGCAGCCCAGACAGGGGACTCTACGAGCAGTACTTC. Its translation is CASSPDRGLYEQYF.

CDR3 coding DNA: TGTGCCAGCAGCTTAACTGGGGCCAGGTCTGGAAACACCATATATTTT. It is translated as CASSLTGARSGNTIYF. V is TRBV7-2 and J is TRBJ1-3; maybe TRBD1 (5 bases). The V gene lost 2 bases and the J gene lost 1 base, with 12 bases spanning the gap. CDR1 is SGHTA and CDR2 is FQGNSA in the germline V gene. This CDR3 is 16 amino acids long.

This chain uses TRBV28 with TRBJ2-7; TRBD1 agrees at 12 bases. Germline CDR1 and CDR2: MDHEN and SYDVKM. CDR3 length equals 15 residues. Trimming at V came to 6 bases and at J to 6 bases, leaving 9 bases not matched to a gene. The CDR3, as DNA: TGTGCCAGCAGGGAAACGGGACAGGGGGCAGGCGAGCAGTACTTC. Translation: CASRETGQGAGEQYF.

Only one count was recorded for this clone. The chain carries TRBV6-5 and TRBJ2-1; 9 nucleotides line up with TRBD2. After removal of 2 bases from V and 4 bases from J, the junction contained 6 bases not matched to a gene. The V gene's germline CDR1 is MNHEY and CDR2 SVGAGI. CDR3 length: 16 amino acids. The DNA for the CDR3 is TGTGCCAGCAGTTACGGCGGGGGGGGATCTTACAATGAGCAGTTCTTC. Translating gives CASSYGGGGSYNEQFF.

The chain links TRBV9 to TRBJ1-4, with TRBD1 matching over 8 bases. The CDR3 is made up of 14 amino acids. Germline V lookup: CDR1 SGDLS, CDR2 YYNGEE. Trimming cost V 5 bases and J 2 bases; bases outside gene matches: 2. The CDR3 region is CASSRQGTNEKLFF. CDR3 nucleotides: TGTGCCAGCAGTCGACAGGGGACTAATGAAAAACTGTTTTTT.

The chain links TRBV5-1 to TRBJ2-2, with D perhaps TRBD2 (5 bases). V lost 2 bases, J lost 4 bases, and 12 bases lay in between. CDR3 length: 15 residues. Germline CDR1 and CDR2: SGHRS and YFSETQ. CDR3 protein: CASSLRERPTGELFF. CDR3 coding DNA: TGCGCCAGCAGCTTAAGGGAGCGCCCCACCGGGGAGCTGTTTTTT.

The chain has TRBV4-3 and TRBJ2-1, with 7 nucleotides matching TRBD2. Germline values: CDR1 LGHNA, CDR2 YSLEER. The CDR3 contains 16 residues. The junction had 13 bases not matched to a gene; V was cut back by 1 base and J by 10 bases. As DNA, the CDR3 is TGCGCCAGCAGCCAAGGTGGGAGCGGGGAGGGCTGGGAGCAGTTCTTC. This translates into CASSQGGSGEGWEQFF.